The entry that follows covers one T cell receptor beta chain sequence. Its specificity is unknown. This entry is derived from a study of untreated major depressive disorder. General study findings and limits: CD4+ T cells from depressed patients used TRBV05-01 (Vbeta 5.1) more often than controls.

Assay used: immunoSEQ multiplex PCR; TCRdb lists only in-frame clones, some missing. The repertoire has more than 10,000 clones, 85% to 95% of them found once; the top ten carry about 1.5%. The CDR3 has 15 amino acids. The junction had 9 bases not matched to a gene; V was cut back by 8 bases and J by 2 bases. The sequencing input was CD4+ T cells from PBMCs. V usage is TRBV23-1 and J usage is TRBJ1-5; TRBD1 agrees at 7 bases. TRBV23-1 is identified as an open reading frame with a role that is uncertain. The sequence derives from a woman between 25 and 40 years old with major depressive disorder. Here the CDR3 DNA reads TGCGCCAGCGGACCCGGCCAGGGGGGCAATCAGCCCCAGCATTTT. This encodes CASGPGQGGNQPQHF.